This TCR beta chain was found in a study of T cell responses to AZD1222 COVID-19 vaccine. Trimming left V 6 bases short and J 7 bases short, with 7 bases between. The germline V gene encodes CDR1 MNHNY and CDR2 SVGAGI (reference sequence). This CDR3 spans 11 amino acids. Second-dose intervals near 4 or 12 weeks were combined. This clone was seen a handful of times. The target antigen is unknown. Study-level results: The sample set comprised mostly white British donors with more females, and clonal diversity was possibly underestimated. At baseline, seropositivity was found in only six or seven AZD1222 recipients. Vaccine-associated CD4 TCRs spanned spike, dominant at 160-218 and 743-854.

Assay: immunoSEQ multiplex PCR; the TCRdb copy retains only in-frame clones and omits some. The table has approximately 140,000 clones, 85% to 95% seen once. This clonotype was obtained from an adult who received the AZD1222 COVID-19 vaccine. This specimen consisted of peripheral blood, obtained 28 days after the second AZD1222 dose. V is TRBV6-6 and J is TRBJ2-1; TRBD2 might be the D (6 bases). The CDR3 DNA follows: TGTGCCAGCAGGGGGGGAAATGAGCAGTTCTTC. Amino acid sequence: CASRGGNEQFF.